This T cell receptor (beta chain) comes out of a study of shared clonotypes between healthy human individuals. In the study overall: There were three CD4 naive, three CD4 memory, two CD8 naive and one CD8 memory plates per donor. General study points: Among donors, sharing of clonotypes was expected to be affected by sequencing depth.

The germline CDR1 and CDR2 sequences are SGHNT and YYREEE (reference sequence). CDR3 length: 14 residues. Trimming removed 0 bases at V and 2 bases at J, with 7 bases between. Method: immunoSEQ multiplex PCR; TCRdb's copy keeps in-frame clones and lacks some. The data contain about 1.1 million clones, approximately 80% of them seen just once; the ten biggest clones take up more than 0.55%. On this clone: What it binds is not known.

The chain recombines TRBV5-4 with TRBJ2-3; no clear D gene. This clonotype was obtained from a man aged 18 to 30 in good health. Some clones in this sample may be carry-over from other donors' samples. Sequenced: memory CD4+ T cells from PBMCs. Described subset: CD45RA-negative fraction. This CDR3 is CASSLDADTDTQYF. CDR3 coding DNA: TGTGCCAGCAGCTTGGATGCAGACACAGATACGCAGTATTTT.